Listed here is a single TCR beta chain. Its specificity is unknown. V lost 5 bases and J lost 8; bases outside the gene matches: 11. Germline V gene lookup returns CDR1 SEHNR and CDR2 FQNEAQ (reference sequence). The CDR3 is 15 amino acids. The data belong to a study of T cell responses to AZD1222 COVID-19 vaccine. Regarding the study as a whole: Of the AZD1222 recipients, only 5 to 7 were seropositive at baseline. Among the donors, most were white British and more were female, and clonal diversity was possibly underestimated.

Assay used: immunoSEQ multiplex PCR; TCRdb lists only in-frame clones, some missing. The sample lists over 120,000 clones, around 93% seen once, with 3.6% in the top ten. This rearrangement joins TRBV7-9 to TRBJ1-4; 7 nucleotides match TRBD1. Sequences were derived from peripheral blood, sampled 28 days after the second AZD1222 dose. This clonotype originated in an adult who received the AZD1222 COVID-19 vaccine. CDR3 nucleotide sequence: TGTGCCAGCAGCACGGAGACAGGGACTGGCGAAAAACTGTTTTTT. Translated: CASSTETGTGEKLFF.